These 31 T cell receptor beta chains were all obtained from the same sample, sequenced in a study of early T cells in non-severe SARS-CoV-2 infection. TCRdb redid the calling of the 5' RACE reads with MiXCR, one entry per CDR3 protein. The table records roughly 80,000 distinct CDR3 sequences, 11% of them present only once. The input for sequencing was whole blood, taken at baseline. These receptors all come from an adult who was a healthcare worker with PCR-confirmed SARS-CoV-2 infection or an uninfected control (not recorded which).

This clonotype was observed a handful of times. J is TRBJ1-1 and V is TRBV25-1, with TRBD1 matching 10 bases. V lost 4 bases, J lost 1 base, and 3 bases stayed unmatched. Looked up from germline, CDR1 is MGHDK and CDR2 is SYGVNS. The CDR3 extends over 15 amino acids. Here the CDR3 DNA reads TGTGCCAGCAGTGTGGGACAGGGGAAGAACACTGAAGCTTTCTTT. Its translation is CASSVGQGKNTEAFF.

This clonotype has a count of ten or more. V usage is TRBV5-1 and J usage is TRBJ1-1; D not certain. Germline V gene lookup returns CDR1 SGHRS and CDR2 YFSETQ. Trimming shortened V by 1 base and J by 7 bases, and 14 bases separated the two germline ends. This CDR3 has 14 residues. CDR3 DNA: TGCGCCAGCAGCTTGCTGAGGACCGAAGATGAAGCTTTCTTT. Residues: CASSLLRTEDEAFF.

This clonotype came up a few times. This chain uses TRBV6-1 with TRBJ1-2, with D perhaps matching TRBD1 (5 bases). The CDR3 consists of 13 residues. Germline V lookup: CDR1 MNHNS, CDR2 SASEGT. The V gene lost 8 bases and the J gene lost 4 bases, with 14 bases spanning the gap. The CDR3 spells CASSLRGSYGYTF. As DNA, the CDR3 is TGTGCCAGCTCCCTCCGGGGCTCCTATGGCTACACCTTC.

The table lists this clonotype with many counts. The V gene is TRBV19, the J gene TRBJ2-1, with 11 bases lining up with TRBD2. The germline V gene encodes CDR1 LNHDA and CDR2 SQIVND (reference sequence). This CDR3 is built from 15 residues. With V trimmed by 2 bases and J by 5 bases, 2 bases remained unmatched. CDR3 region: CASSITSGGDNEQFF. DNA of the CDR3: TGTGCCAGTAGTATAACTAGCGGGGGCGACAATGAGCAGTTCTTC. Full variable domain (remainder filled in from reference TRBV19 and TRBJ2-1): DGGITQSPKYLFRKEGQNVTLSCEQNLNHDAMYWYRQDPGQGLRLIYYSQIVNDFQKGDIAEGYSVSREKKESFPLTVTSAQKNPTAFYLCASSITSGGDNEQFFGPGTRLTVL.

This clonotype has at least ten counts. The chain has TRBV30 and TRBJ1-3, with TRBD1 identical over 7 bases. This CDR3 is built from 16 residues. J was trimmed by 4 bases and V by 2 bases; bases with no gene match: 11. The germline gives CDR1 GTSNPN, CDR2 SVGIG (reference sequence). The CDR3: CAWSSPTPTGGNTIYF. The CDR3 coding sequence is TGTGCCTGGAGTTCCCCCACCCCGACAGGGGGAAACACCATATATTTT.

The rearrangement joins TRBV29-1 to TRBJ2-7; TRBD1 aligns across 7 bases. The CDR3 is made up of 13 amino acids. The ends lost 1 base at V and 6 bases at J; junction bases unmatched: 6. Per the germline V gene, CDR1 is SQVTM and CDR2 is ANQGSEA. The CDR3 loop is CSVEVLAGGEQYF. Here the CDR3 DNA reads TGCAGCGTTGAAGTCCTAGCAGGGGGCGAGCAGTACTTC.

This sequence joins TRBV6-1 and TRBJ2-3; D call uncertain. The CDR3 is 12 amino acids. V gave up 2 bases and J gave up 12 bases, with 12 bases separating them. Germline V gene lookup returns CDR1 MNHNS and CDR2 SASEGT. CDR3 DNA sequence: TGTGCCAGCAGTGAAACCAGCGCAACACAGTATTTT. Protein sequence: CASSETSATQYF.

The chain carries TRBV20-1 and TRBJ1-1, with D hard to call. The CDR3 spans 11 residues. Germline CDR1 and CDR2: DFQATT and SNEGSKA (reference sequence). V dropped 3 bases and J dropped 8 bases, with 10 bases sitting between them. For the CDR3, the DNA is TGCAGTGCTAGGGGAGTCCCCGAAGCTTTCTTT. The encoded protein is CSARGVPEAFF.

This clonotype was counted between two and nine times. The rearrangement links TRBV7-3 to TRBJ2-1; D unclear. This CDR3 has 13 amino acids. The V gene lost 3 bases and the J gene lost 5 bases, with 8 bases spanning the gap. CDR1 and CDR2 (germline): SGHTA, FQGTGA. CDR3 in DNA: TGTGCCAGCAGCTTCCGCTGGGACAATGAGCAGTTCTTC. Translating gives CASSFRWDNEQFF.

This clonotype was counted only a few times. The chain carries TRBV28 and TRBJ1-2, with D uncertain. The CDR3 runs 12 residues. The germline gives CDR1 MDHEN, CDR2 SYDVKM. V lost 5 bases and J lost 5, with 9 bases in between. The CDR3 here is CASSPDLYGYTF. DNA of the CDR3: TGTGCCAGCAGTCCGGATCTATATGGCTACACCTTC.

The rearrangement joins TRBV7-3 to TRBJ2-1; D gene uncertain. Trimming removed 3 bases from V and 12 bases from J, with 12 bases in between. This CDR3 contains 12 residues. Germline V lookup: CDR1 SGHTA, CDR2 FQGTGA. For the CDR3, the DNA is TGTGCCAGCAGCTTTAGGGTAGGCGCGCAGTTCTTC. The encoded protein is CASSFRVGAQFF.

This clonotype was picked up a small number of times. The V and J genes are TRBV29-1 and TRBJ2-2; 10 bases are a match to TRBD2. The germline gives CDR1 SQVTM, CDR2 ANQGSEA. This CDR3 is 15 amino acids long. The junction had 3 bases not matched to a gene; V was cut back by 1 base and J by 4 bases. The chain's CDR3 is CSVEGPSGGTGELFF. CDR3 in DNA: TGCAGCGTTGAAGGGCCTAGCGGGGGCACCGGGGAGCTGTTTTTT.

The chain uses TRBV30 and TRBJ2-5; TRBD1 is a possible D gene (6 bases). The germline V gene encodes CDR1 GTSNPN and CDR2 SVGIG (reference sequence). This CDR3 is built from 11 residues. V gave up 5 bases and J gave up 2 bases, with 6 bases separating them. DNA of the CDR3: TGTGCCTGGGGACAGCAAGAGACCCAGTACTTC. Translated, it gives CAWGQQETQYF.

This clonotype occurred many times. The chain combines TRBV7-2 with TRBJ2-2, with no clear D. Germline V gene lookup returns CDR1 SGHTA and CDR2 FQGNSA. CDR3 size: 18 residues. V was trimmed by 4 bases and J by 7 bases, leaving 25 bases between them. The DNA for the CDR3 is TGTGCCAGCAGCTCACACCCTCCTTGGGGTGTCGGTGTCGGGGAGCTGTTTTTT. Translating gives CASSSHPPWGVGVGELFF.

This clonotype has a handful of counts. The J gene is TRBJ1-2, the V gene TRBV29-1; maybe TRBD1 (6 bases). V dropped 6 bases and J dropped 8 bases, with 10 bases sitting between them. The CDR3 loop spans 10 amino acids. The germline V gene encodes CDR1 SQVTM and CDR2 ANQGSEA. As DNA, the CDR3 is TGCAGCGTATACAGGGACGGCTACACCTTC. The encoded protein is CSVYRDGYTF.

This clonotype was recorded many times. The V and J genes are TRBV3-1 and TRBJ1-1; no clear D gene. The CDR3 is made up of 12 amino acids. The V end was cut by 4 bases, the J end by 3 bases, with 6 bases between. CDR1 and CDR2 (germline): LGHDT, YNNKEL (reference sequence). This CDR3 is CASSRADTEAFF. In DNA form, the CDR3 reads TGTGCCAGCAGCCGGGCAGACACTGAAGCTTTCTTT.

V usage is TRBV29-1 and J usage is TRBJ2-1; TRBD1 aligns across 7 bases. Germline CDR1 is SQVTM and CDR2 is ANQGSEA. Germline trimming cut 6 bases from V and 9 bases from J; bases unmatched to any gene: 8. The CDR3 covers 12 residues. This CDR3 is CSVAQGDGEQFF. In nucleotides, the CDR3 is TGCAGCGTAGCTCAGGGGGACGGTGAGCAGTTCTTC.

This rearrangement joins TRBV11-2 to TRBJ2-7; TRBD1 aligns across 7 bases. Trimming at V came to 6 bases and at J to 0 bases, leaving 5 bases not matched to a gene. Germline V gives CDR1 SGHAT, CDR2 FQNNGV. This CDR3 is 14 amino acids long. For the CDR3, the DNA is TGTGCCAGCAGTGGGACAGCGAGCTCCTACGAGCAGTACTTC. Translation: CASSGTASSYEQYF.

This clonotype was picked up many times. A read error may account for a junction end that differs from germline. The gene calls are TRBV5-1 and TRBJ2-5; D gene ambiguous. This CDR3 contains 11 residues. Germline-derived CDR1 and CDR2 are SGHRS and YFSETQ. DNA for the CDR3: TGTGCCAGCAGCTTCCAAGAGACCCAGTACTTC. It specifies CASSFQETQYF.

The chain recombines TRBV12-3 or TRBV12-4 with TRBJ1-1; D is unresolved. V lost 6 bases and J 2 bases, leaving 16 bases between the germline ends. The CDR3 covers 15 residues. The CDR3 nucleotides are TGTGCCAGCAGACCCCGACAAGCCCCAAACACTGAAGCTTTCTTT. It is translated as CASRPRQAPNTEAFF.

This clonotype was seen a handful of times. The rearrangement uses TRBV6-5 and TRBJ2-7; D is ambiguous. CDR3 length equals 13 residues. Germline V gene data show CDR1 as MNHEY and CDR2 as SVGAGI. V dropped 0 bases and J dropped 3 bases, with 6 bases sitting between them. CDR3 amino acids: CASSYSSHYEQYF. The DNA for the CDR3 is TGTGCCAGCAGTTACTCGAGCCACTACGAGCAGTACTTC.

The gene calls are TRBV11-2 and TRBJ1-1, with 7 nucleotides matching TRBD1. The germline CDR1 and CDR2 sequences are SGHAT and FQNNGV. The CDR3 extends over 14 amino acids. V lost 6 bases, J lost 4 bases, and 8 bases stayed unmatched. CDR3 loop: CASRPGTAGTEAFF. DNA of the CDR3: TGTGCCAGCAGGCCGGGGACAGCGGGCACTGAAGCTTTCTTT.

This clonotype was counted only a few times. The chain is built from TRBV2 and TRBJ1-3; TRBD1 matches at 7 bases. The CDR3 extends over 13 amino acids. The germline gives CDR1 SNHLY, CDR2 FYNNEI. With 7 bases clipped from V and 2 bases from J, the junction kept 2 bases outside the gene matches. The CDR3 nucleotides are TGTGCCAGCACCGACAGGGCTGGAAACACCATATATTTT. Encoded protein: CASTDRAGNTIYF.

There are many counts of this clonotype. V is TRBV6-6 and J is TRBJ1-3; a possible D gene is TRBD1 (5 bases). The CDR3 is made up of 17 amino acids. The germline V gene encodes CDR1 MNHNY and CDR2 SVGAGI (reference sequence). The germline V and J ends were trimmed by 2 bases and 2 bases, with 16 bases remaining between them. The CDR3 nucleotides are TGTGCCAGCAGTTACCCCATTTTGGGGGTAACTGGAAACACCATATATTTT. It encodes CASSYPILGVTGNTIYF.

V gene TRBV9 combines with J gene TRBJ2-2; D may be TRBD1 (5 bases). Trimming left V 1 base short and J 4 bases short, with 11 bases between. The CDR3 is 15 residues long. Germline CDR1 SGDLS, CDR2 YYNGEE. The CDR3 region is CASSVRQSPTGELFF. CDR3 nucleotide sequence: TGTGCCAGCAGCGTAAGACAGAGCCCCACCGGGGAGCTGTTTTTT. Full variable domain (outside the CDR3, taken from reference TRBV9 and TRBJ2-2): DSGVTQTPKHLITATGQRVTLRCSPRSGDLSVYWYQQSLDQGLQFLIQYYNGEERAKGNILERFSAQQFPDLHSELNLSSLELGDSALYFCASSVRQSPTGELFFGEGSRLTVL.

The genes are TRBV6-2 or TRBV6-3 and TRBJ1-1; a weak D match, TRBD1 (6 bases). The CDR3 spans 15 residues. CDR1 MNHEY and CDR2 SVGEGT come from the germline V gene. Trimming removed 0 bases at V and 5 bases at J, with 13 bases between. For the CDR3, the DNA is TGTGCCAGCAGTTACTCGAGTCAGGGGACGACTGAAGCTTTCTTT. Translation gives CASSYSSQGTTEAFF.

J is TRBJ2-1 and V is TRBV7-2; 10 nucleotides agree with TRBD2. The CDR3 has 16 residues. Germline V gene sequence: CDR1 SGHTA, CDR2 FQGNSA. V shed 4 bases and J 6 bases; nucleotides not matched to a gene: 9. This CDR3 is CASSSWTSGWGNEQFF. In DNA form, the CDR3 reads TGTGCCAGCAGCTCATGGACTAGCGGTTGGGGCAATGAGCAGTTCTTC.

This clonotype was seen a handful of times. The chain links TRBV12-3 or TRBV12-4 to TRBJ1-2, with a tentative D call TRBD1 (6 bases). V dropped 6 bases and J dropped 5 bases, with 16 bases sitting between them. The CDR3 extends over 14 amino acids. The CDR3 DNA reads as TGTGCCAGCAGCCAAAATACAGGGACTTATGGCTACACCTTC. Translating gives CASSQNTGTYGYTF.

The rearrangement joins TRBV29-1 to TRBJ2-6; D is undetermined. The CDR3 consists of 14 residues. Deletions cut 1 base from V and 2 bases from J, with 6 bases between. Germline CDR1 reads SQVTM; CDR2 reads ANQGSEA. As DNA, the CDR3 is TGCAGCGTTGAAGGAGGTGCTGGGGCCAACGTCCTGACTTTC. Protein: CSVEGGAGANVLTF.

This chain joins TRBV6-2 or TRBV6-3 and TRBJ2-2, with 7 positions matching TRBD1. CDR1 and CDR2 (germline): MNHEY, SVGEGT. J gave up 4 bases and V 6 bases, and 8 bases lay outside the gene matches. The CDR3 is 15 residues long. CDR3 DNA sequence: TGTGCCAGCAGATCCGGACAGGCGTCCACCGGGGAGCTGTTTTTT. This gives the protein CASRSGQASTGELFF.

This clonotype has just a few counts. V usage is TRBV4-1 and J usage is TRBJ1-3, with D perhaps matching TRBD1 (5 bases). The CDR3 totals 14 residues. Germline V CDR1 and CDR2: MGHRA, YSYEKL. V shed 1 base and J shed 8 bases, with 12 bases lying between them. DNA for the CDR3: TGCGCCAGCAGCCAAGTTGCAGGGTGGGACACCATATATTTT. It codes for CASSQVAGWDTIYF.